The following is a T cell receptor (beta chain) sequence with its context. What this receptor recognizes is not known. This sample was taken from a study of monozygotic twins with inflammatory bowel disease (dated by TCRdb to about 2019). For context, the study as a whole: In total, some 30 monozygotic twin pairs made up the full study: 19 Danish pairs, all IBD-discordant, plus nine German pairs, of which four were IBD-concordant and five were IBD-discordant. Each individual had, on average, about 151 000 unique TCRalpha sequences and 181 000 unique TCRbeta sequences available for analysis. The search for disease-associated traits relied mainly on comparing, within discordant pairs, IBD patients with their genetically identical healthy co-twins. What the research found in general, with its limitations: Distinction between different T cell subtypes could not be achieved in the analysis. Differing immunosuppressive treatments among patients may have added background noise and inter-individual variability to the repertoires. Compared with healthy twins, IBD patients had fewer clonotypes in common with other individuals, a difference most pronounced in patients showing signs of disease activity. Repertoire similarity did not differ between concordant and discordant twins, which could be due to limited statistical power. No single strong signal or clonotype linked to IBD turned up in the results, so the idea that one exists was not supported. A decrease in TCRbeta repertoire diversity, as measured by inverse Simpson index, was observed in IBD patients compared with their healthy co-twins.

The library was generated by 5' RACE. Each TCR library was prepared from roughly 3.5 ug of total RNA. For each sample, cDNA synthesis was carried out in eight separate reactions using SMARTScribe reverse transcriptase. Unique molecular identifiers containing a 6-nucleotide sample barcode were introduced through template switching during cDNA synthesis. Amplification of TCRalpha and TCRbeta cDNA involved two nested PCRs of roughly 17 and 9 cycles, and each PCR was followed by bead purification. Before amplification, the cDNA was treated with uracil DNA-glycosylase and purified using the QIAquick PCR purification kit. The second PCR added Illumina TruSeq-compatible adapters along with sample-specific barcodes. TapeStation and Qubit were used to check library quality and concentration, and roughly 5 ng of each library went into the pool. Pooled libraries were sequenced on an Illumina HiSeq2500 single-index Rapid Run with 2 x 100 bp reads and custom sequencing primers. In the original analysis: PCR and sequencing errors were corrected by UMI-based consensus assembly using MiGEC version 1.2.6. MiXCR version 2.1.1 handled V(D)J alignment, clonotype assembly and CDR3 extraction. To normalise gene usage, clonotype sharing and MAIT/NKT TCR abundance, the analysis used the top 1000, 10 000 and 20 000 clonotypes per sample. After downsampling to 27 000 UMIs, diversity was calculated as the inverse Simpson index using the vegan R package. Paired Mann-Whitney U tests were applied to discordant twin pairs, and Benjamini-Hochberg correction was used for multiple testing. TCRdb reprocessed the raw reads; every CDR3 protein sequence is a single record, and DNA is not supplied. The V and J calls here are based on TCRdb, not the publication. Per the sample table, the count is around 370,000 distinct CDR3 sequences. The top ten clonotypes cover just over 2.5% of the sample.

From each donor, a roughly 2.7 ml peripheral blood sample was collected into PAXgene tubes and kept at -80 degrees C. Without any T cell sorting, total RNA was extracted from whole blood using the PAXgene blood miRNA kit on an automated QIAcube. Peripheral blood from monozygotic twin pairs who were concordant or discordant for inflammatory bowel disease underwent deep TCRalpha and TCRbeta repertoire profiling using unique molecular barcoding. Smoking habits were recorded for all twin pairs, and each individual was classified as a current, former or never smoker. For CDR1 and CDR2, the germline V gene lists SGHRS and YFSETQ. Inclusive of the bounding cysteine and phenylalanine, the CDR3 is 13 residues long. This entry has no DNA.

The rearranged chain carries TRBV5-1 and TRBJ1-2. The source material was blood. This clonotype originated in a human donor with ulcerative colitis or Crohn's disease, or a healthy co-twin of an affected twin (not recorded which). Here the CDR3 is given as CASSSGYNYGYTF. The full variable domain, with segments outside the CDR3 supplied by the reference TRBV5-1 and TRBJ1-2 proteins, appears as KAGVTQTPRYLIKTRGQQVTLSCSPISGHRSVSWYQQTPGQGLQFLFEYFSETQRNKGNFPGRFSGRQFSNSRSEMNVSTLELGDSALYLCASSSGYNYGYTFGSGTRLTVV.